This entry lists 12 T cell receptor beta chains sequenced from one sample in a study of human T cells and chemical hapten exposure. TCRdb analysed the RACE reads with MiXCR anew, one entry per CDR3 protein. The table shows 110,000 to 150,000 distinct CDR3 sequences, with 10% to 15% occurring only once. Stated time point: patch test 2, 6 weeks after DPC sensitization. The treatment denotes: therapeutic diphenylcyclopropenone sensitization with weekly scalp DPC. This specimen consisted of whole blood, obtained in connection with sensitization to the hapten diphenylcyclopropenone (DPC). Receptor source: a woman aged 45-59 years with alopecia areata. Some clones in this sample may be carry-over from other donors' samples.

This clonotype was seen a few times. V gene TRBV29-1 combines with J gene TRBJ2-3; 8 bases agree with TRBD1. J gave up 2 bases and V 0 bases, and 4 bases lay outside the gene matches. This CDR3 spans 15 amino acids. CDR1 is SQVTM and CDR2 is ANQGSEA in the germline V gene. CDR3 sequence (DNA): TGCAGCGTTGAAGAGGGACAGGTCCTCACAGATACGCAGTATTTT. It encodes CSVEEGQVLTDTQYF.

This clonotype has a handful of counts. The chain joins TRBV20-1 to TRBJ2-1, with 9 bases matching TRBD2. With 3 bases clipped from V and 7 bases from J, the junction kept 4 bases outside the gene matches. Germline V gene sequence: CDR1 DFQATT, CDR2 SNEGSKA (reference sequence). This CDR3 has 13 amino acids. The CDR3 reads CSARREGRNEQFF. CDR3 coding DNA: TGCAGTGCTAGGCGGGAGGGCCGGAATGAGCAGTTCTTC.

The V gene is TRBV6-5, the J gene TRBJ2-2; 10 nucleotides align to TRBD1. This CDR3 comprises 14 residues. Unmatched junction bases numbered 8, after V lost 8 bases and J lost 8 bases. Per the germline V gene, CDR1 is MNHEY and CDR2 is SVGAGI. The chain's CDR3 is CASRGQGRLGELFF. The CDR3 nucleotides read TGTGCCAGCCGGGGACAGGGGAGGCTGGGGGAGCTGTTTTTT.

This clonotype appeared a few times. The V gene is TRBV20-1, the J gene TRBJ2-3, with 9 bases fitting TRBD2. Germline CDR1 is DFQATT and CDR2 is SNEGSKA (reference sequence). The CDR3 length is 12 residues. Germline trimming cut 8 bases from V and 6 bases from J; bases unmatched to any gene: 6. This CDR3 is CSLSGSSDTQYF. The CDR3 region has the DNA TGCAGTCTTAGCGGGAGCAGTGATACGCAGTATTTT.

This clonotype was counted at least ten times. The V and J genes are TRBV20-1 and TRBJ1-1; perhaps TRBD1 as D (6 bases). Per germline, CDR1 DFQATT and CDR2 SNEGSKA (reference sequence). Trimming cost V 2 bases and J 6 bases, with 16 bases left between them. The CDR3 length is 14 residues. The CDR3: CSARLQGGLAEAFF. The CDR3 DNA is TGCAGTGCTAGACTCCAAGGGGGTTTAGCTGAAGCTTTCTTT.

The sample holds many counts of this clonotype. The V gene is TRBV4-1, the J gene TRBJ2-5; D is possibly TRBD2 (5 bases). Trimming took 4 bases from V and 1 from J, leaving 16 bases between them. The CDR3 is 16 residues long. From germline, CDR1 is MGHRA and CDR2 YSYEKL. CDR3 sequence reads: CASSLEGTARQETQYF. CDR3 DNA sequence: TGCGCCAGCAGCCTAGAGGGAACAGCGCGCCAAGAGACCCAGTACTTC.

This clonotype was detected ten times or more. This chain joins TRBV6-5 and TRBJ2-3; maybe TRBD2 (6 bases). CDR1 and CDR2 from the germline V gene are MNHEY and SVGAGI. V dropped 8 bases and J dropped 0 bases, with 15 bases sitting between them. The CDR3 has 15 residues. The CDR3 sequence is CASSNSGLSTDTQYF. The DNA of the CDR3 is TGTGCCAGCTCCAATAGCGGCCTTAGCACAGATACGCAGTATTTT.

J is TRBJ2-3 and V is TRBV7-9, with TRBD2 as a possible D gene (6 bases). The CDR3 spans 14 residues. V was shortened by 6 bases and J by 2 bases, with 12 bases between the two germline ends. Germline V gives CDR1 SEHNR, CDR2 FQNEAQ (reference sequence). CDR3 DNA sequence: TGTGCCAGCAGGACGGGGGTCACCACAGATACGCAGTATTTT. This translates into CASRTGVTTDTQYF.

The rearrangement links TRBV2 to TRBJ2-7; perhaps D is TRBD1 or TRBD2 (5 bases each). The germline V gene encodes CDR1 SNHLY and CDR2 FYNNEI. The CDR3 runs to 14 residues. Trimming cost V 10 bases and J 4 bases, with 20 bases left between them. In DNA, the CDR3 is TGTGCCACCGCCCGGGACGCCGTATATTACGAGCAGTACTTC. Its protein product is CATARDAVYYEQYF.

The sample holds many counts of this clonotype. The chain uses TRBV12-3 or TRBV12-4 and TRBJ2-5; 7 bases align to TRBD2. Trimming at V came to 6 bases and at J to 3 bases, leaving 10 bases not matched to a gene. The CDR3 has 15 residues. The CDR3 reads CASREASGSKETQYF. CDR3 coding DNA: TGTGCCAGCAGGGAGGCTAGCGGTTCCAAAGAGACCCAGTACTTC.

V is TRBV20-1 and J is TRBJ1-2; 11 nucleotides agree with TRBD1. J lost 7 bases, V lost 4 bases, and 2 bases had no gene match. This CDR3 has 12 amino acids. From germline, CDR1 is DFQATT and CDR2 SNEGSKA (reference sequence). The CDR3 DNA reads TGCAGTGCTAAGGACAGGGGGCTTGGCTACACCTTC. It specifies CSAKDRGLGYTF.

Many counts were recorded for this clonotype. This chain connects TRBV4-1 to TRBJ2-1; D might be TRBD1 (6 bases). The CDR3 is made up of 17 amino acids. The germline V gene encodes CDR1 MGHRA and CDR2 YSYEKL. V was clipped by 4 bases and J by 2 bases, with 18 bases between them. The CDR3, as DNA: TGCGCCAGCAGCCGCGAGACCAGGGCAGGGGCCTACAATGAGCAGTTCTTC. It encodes CASSRETRAGAYNEQFF.